This T cell receptor (beta chain) derives from a study of blood T cell repertoires in COVID-19. Study-level background: Spain, Italy and the United States supplied samples that represented acute and convalescent COVID-19.

Germline V lookup: CDR1 SQVTM, CDR2 ANQGSEA. V shed 3 bases and J 8 bases; nucleotides not matched to a gene: 4. The CDR3 loop spans 13 amino acids. Per the study methods: Scientists estimated how many nucleated cells there were by amplifying reference gene primers. Measured with immunoSEQ multiplex PCR; TCRdb has only the in-frame clones, and not every one. V and J calls and clone size are as listed in that table; D and trimming were resolved from the DNA. This table holds about 140,000 clones, about nine tenths found once. The chain is built from TRBV29-1 and TRBJ1-4; 9 nucleotides agree with TRBD1. The TCR originated in a woman in her forties or fifties with acute or convalescent COVID-19. Sequencing was carried out using peripheral blood. The CDR3 DNA sequence: TGCAGCGTTGAGGACAGGGGAGAAGAAAAACTGTTTTTT. Residues: CSVEDRGEEKLFF.